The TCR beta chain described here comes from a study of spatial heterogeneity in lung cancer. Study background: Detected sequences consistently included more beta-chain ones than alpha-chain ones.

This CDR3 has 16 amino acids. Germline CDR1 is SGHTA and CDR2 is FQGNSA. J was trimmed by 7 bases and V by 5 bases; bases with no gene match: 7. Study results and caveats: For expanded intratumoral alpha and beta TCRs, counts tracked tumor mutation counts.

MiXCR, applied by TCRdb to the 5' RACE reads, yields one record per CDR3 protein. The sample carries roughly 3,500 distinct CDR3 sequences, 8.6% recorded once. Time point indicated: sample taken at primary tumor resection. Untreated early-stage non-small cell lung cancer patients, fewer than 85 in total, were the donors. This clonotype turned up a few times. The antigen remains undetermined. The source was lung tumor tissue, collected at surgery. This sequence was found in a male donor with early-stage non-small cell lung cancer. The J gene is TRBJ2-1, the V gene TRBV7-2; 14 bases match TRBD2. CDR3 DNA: TGTGCCAGCAGCCCCCGTGGGACTAGCGGGAGTAATGAGCAGTTCTTC. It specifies CASSPRGTSGSNEQFF.